The entry below gives a single TCR beta chain sequence along with its context. This entry comes from a study of glioma-infiltrating T cells after dendritic cell vaccination. The time point denotes: after dendritic cell vaccination, including at tumor progression/relapse. PBMC sampling occurred before vaccination, two weeks after the third dose, and at progression. The primer mix had 60 V beta and 13 J beta primers. This table comes from immunoSEQ multiplex PCR, and its TCRdb copy is limited to in-frame clones, with some not included. Of around 90,000 clones in the sample, 81% are singletons; the top ten hold 2.1%. Germline-derived CDR1 and CDR2 are MNHEY and SMNVEV (reference sequence). The CDR3 sequence is 14 residues long. V shed 5 bases and J 7 bases; nucleotides not matched to a gene: 7.

This clonotype was obtained from a human donor with glioblastoma. Sequences were derived from blood, sampled after dendritic cell vaccination. V usage is TRBV27 and J usage is TRBJ1-5, with TRBD1 matching 8 bases. The CDR3 reads CASSQTGVGQPQHF. For the CDR3, the DNA is TGTGCCAGCAGTCAGACAGGGGTGGGACAGCCCCAGCATTTT.